Given below is one T cell receptor (beta chain) in context. Assay used: immunoSEQ multiplex PCR; TCRdb lists only in-frame clones, some missing. This sample has about 61,000 clones, with about 90% found just once. This specimen belongs to a study of blood T cell repertoires in COVID-19. From germline, CDR1 is SGHKS and CDR2 YYEKEE (reference sequence). CDR3 length: 16 residues. The V and J ends lost 2 bases and 5 bases, in that order; junction bases with no gene match: 6. This TCR was sampled from a woman in her 50s with active or convalescent COVID-19. The sequenced sample consisted of peripheral blood. The chain employs TRBV5-5 and TRBJ2-5, with TRBD2 identical over 13 bases. CDR3 sequence reads: CASSLTSGRVYETQYF. In DNA, the CDR3 is TGTGCCAGCAGCTTAACTAGCGGGAGGGTTTACGAGACCCAGTACTTC.